One TCR beta chain is described in this entry. Its antigen is not yet known. No base qualities exist here, and no much larger clone lies one base off it. The CDR3 sequence holds 15 residues, the cysteine and phenylalanine included. Only the CDR3 DNA stays, 45 bases, in frame from base 1. CDR1 and CDR2 are read off the germline V gene as LGHNA and YNFKEQ. Healthy HIV-negative adults with no recently reported acute infections or vaccinations were included as donors. Every donor was a Caucasian adult residing in Nashville, Tennessee, USA. CD4+ T cells were enriched by magnetic negative selection; naive cells were then positively selected on CD45RA, and the negative fraction formed the memory subset. Blood was collected by leukapheresis, and PBMCs were isolated by Ficoll-Histopaque density gradient centrifugation and then cryopreserved in liquid nitrogen vapor phase. Analytical flow cytometry was used to check the purity and quantity of each magnetically sorted T cell population. From each sorted fraction, genomic DNA was isolated and quantified by UV absorbance on a Nanodrop 2000c.

These data belong to a study of shared clonotypes between healthy human individuals (TCRdb year 2020). The study in broad terms: A couple of women and a few men aged 18 to 49 years were included in the cohort. Leukapheresis yielded between about 0.94 and 10 billion PBMCs per donor. To estimate repertoire size and how much clonotype sharing occurs between individuals, the study deeply sequenced the blood TCR repertoires of several healthy adults. To increase sequencing depth and limit assay-specific biases, different laboratories used diverse techniques to prepare libraries and sequence TCR repertoires. For each donor, CD4 naive and CD4 memory were each run on three plates, CD8 naive on two plates, and CD8 memory on one plate. What the research found in general, with its limitations: Larger estimated clonotype richness was generally found for naive subsets than for memory subsets. Pairwise subsampling led to the expectation that sequencing depth would affect the degree of clonotype sharing among donors. Compared with non-shared clonotypes, the clonotypes found in all four sorted-subset donors had higher generation probabilities. Sampling was restricted to blood, and TCR repertoires in tissue are likely to differ from TCR repertoires in blood. The genetic and exposure-history diversity represented was limited by the small number of donors. When a handful of donors were compared, the shared fraction of clonotypes was roughly 5% for naive CD4, 3.5% for naive CD8, about 2.5% for memory CD4, and 0.3% to 0.5% for memory CD8. Even with the large sequencing depth, rarefaction of the sorted-subset datasets indicated that sequencing was incomplete.

Using the deep immunoSEQ assay, TCR CDR3 regions were amplified from genomic DNA by multiplex PCR. Extracted genomic DNA from each cell subset was spread evenly across all wells of several immunoSEQ 96-well plates, with each plate serving as a replicate. Each replicate PCR for sorted subsets received roughly 0.2 ug genomic DNA, equal to tens of thousands of T cell genomes. Purified libraries were quantified with a Qubit 3.0 fluorometer, sized on a Bioanalyzer 2100, and re-quantified with the KAPA Library Quantification kit. Every immunoSEQ 96-well plate was sequenced on a dedicated single-read 150-cycle Illumina NextSeq 550 flow cell. Turning to the authors' computational methods: Because the immunoSEQ output included only junctional sequences and no quality scores, the filtering could not be the same as the filtering used for full-length reads. To assign V/J genes and CDR3, sequences were annotated against IMGT germline references using PyIR, a Python wrapper for IgBLAST v1.9. Any read was removed if the V/J assignment was weak (E-value above 1e-6), the CDR3 was missing, or the read contained stop codons, out-of-frame junctions, or ambiguous translated residues. V3J clonotypes were defined as sequences sharing an identical inferred V gene, J gene, and CDR3 amino acid sequence. The percentage overlap between two repertoires was calculated by dividing the number of shared unique clonotypes by the size of the smaller repertoire. Repertoire richness was assessed with RTK rarefaction, the Chao1 estimator, and Recon v2.1 estimates of unobserved clonotypes. Generation probabilities were computed with OLGA for all TCRbeta clonotypes obtained by the gDNA method from several donors. Here the immuneACCESS table is served through TCRdb, limited to in-frame sequences with V and J called. Missing clones are a known gap in these copies; in checked studies unresolved V genes cover under half, and the rest lacks a known reason. V, J and clone size were drawn from that table, and D and trimming were deduced from the DNA. In all, the sample holds approximately 640,000 clones, and 55% to 75% of those were seen once. The top ten hold around 2% of the sample.

This TCR was recovered from a woman in her twenties or thirties in good health. Sequencing was done on a sample of memory CD4+ T cells sorted from blood. In light of the paper, this sample's cell subset or site label describes: CD45RA-negative fraction. The chain is made from TRBV4-2 and TRBJ2-5, with 7 junctional bases fitting TRBD1. The J call may be wrong; the DNA end is better matched by TRBJ2-7. This receptor has the CDR3 CASSQDDRESYEQYF. In nucleotide form, the sequence is TGTGCCAGCAGCCAAGATGACAGGGAGTCTTACGAGCAGTACTTC.